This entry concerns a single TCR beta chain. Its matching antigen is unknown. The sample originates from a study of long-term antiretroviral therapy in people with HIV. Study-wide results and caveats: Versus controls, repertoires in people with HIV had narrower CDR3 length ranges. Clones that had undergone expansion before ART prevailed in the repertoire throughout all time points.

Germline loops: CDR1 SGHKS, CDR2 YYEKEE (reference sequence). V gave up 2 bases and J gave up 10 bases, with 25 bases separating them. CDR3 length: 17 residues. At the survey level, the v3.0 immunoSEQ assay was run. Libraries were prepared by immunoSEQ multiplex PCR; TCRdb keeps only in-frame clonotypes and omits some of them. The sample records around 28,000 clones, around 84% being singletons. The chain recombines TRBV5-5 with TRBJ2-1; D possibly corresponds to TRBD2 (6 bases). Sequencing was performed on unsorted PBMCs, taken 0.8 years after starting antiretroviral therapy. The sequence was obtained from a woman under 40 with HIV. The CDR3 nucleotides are TGTGCCAGCAGCTTAAGGAGTTTGGCGCTGCCGGGAGAAGAGCAGTTCTTC. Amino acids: CASSLRSLALPGEEQFF.